The sequence of this TCR beta chain was determined in a study of monozygotic twins with inflammatory bowel disease. Study-wide results and caveats: Healthy co-twins had higher TCRbeta inverse Simpson diversity than their IBD twins.

This CDR3 is 11 amino acids long. CDR1 and CDR2 from the germline V gene are MNHNY and SVGAGI (reference sequence). TCRdb reprocessed the 5' RACE reads; each CDR3 protein has one entry and no DNA is given. The table for this sample gives roughly 150,000 distinct CDR3 sequences. Concerning this clonotype: Its antigen remains unknown.

The chain is built from TRBV6-6 and TRBJ2-3; TCRdb lists TRBD1, though no DNA is available to test this call. The source of this sequence is a human donor with ulcerative colitis or Crohn's disease, or a healthy co-twin of an affected twin (not recorded which). The sequenced material came from blood. The CDR3 sequence is CASAQGDTQYF.